These T cell receptor beta chains were read from a single sample in a study of blood T cell repertoires in COVID-19. This table comes from immunoSEQ multiplex PCR, and its TCRdb copy is limited to in-frame clones, with some not included. This table holds roughly 46,000 clones, around 87% found once. The specimen sequenced was peripheral blood. The receptors here all came from a human donor in a cohort sampled during active COVID-19. CDR3s include the opening cysteine and the closing phenylalanine or tryptophan. A D gene is named only where the DNA matches it firmly. The size entry is marked missing in some rows and otherwise reads once, few, many or a size class.

TRBD1	few	TRBJ1-3	TRBV13	TGTGCCAGCAGCTTCCGGACAGGGGGGCCTGGAAACACCATATATTTT	CASSFRTGGPGNTIYF
-	-	TRBJ1-2	TRBV2	TGTGCCAGCAGTCTACAGAGAAACTATGGCTACACCTTC	CASSLQRNYGYTF
TRBD1	-	TRBJ1-4	TRBV5-3	TGTGCCAGATTACCCCGGGACAGGGATGAAAAACTGTTTTTT	CARLPRDRDEKLFF
-	-	TRBJ2-7	TRBV4-1	TGCGCCAGCGCCTTAGCGGCAAGCTCCTACGAGCAGTACTTC	CASALAASSYEQYF
-	once	TRBJ2-4	TRBV21-1	TGTGCCAGCAGCAAACGCCCGCGACTACCCAAGCACAACATTCAGTACTTC	CASSKRPRLPKHNIQYF
-	-	TRBJ2-7	TRBV27	TGTGCCCCTTTGCCAGGGCGCTTCTACGAGCAGTACTTC	CAPLPGRFYEQYF
-	-	TRBJ2-2	TRBV30	TGTGCCTGGAGTTGGGGAGGGAACACCGGGGAGCTGTTTTTT	CAWSWGGNTGELFF
-	-	TRBJ2-7	TRBV5-5	TGTGCCAGCAGCTTGCGATCGGACAGTTTTCGAAGCTCCTACGAGCAGTACTTC	CASSLRSDSFRSSYEQYF
-	-	TRBJ2-3	TRBV27	TGTGCCAGCAGTTATACAGTTACGAGCACAGATACGCAGTATTTT	CASSYTVTSTDTQYF
-	-	TRBJ2-3	TRBV28	TGTGCCAGCAGTTTGGGCAGGGCCACAGATACGCAGTATTTT	CASSLGRATDTQYF
TRBD2	-	TRBJ2-5	TRBV7-2	TGTGCCAGCAGCGCGGGACTAGCGGGGGGGCAAGAGACCCAGTACTTC	CASSAGLAGGQETQYF
-	-	TRBJ1-2	TRBV21-1	TGTGCCAGCAGCGACAGGGAAAGCTACACCTTC	CASSDRESYTF
TRBD1	-	TRBJ2-1	TRBV15	TGTGCCACCAGCGAGGACAGGGGCCCTCGGAATGAGCAGTTCTTC	CATSEDRGPRNEQFF
TRBD1	-	TRBJ1-1	TRBV28	TGTGCCAGCAGTTTATATAGGGGGCTTGGTGAAGCTTTCTTT	CASSLYRGLGEAFF
TRBD2	-	TRBJ2-7	TRBV10-3	TGTGCCACCCGTTCTAGCGGAGAATACTCCTACGAGCAGTACTTC	CATRSSGEYSYEQYF